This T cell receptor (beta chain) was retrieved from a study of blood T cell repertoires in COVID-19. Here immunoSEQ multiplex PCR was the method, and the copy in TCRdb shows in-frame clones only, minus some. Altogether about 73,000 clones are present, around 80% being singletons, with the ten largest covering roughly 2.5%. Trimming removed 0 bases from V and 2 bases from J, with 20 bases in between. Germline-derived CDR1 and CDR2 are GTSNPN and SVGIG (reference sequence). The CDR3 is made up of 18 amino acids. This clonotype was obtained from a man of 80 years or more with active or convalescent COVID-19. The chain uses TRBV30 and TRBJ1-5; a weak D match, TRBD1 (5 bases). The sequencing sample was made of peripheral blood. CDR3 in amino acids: CAWSVKARAYMGNQPQHF. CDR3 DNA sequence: TGTGCCTGGAGTGTAAAAGCCAGGGCATATATGGGCAATCAGCCCCAGCATTTT.